These T cell receptor beta chains were read from a single sample in a study of Graves' ophthalmopathy and Graves' hyperthyroidism. TCRdb itself ran the multiplex PCR reads through MiXCR, one entry per CDR3 protein. The sample records 400,000 or so distinct CDR3 sequences, just over 15% being singletons. Sequencing input: peripheral blood. The receptors stem from a woman under 30 with stable Graves' hyperthyroidism. The CDR3 runs from the conserved cysteine through the conserved F or W. The order of the fields is J gene, D gene, clone size, V gene, CDR3 DNA, CDR3 protein. A D gene is named only where the DNA matches it firmly. Size is omitted from some rows. Given values are once, few, many or a class for expanded clones.

J gene: TRBJ1-2
D gene: .
clone size: few
V gene: TRBV5-4
CDR3 DNA: TGTGCCAGCAGCTACAGGGTTCAGGGATATGGCTACACCTTC
CDR3 protein: CASSYRVQGYGYTF

J gene: TRBJ2-2
D gene: .
clone size: many
V gene: TRBV6-1
CDR3 DNA: TGTGCCAGCAGTGAACCGTGGGGGCGGAACACCGGGGAGCTGTTTTTT
CDR3 protein: CASSEPWGRNTGELFF

J gene: TRBJ1-5
D gene: .
clone size: .
V gene: TRBV10-3
CDR3 DNA: TGTGCCATCAGTGAGTCAGAGAGGGATCAGCCCCAGCATTTT
CDR3 protein: CAISESERDQPQHF

J gene: TRBJ2-5
D gene: .
clone size: many
V gene: TRBV10-3
CDR3 DNA: TGTGCCATCAGTGAGTCGGGTAGCCCAGAGACCCAGTACTTC
CDR3 protein: CAISESGSPETQYF

J gene: TRBJ2-5
D gene: TRBD1
clone size: few
V gene: TRBV28
CDR3 DNA: TGTGCCAGCAGGCCCGGGACAGGGGATTCGGAGACCCAGTACTTC
CDR3 protein: CASRPGTGDSETQYF

J gene: TRBJ1-1
D gene: .
clone size: .
V gene: TRBV28
CDR3 DNA: TGTGCCAGCACCCAATTAACTAACACCCGAGGTGAAGCTTTCTTT
CDR3 protein: CASTQLTNTRGEAFF

J gene: TRBJ2-7
D gene: .
clone size: many
V gene: TRBV18
CDR3 DNA: TGTGCCAGCTCACCACAGGCGAGCTCCTACGAGCAGTACTTC
CDR3 protein: CASSPQASSYEQYF

J gene: TRBJ2-7
D gene: TRBD1
clone size: few
V gene: TRBV11-1
CDR3 DNA: TGTGCCAGCAGCCCCCGGACAGGGGAAAACTACGAGCAGTACTTC
CDR3 protein: CASSPRTGENYEQYF

J gene: TRBJ1-2
D gene: TRBD1
clone size: many
V gene: TRBV6-2/TRBV6-3
CDR3 DNA: TGTGCCAGCAGTTACTCCGTTGACAGGGGTTCTAACTATGGCTACACCTTC
CDR3 protein: CASSYSVDRGSNYGYTF

J gene: TRBJ1-6
D gene: TRBD1
clone size: many
V gene: TRBV14
CDR3 DNA: TGTGCCAAACCCGAGGCGGGAGGGGACAGGAATAATTCACCCCTCCACTTT
CDR3 protein: CAKPEAGGDRNNSPLHF

J gene: TRBJ2-2
D gene: .
clone size: .
V gene: TRBV3-1
CDR3 DNA: TGTGCCAGCAAGGAGGCTTTTCGACCGGACACCGGGGAGCTGTTTTTT
CDR3 protein: CASKEAFRPDTGELFF

J gene: TRBJ1-2
D gene: TRBD1
clone size: few
V gene: TRBV9
CDR3 DNA: TGTGCCAGCAGCGTCCCCCGACAGGGGGCCCACTATGGCTACACCTTC
CDR3 protein: CASSVPRQGAHYGYTF

J gene: TRBJ2-7
D gene: .
clone size: many
V gene: TRBV6-5
CDR3 DNA: TGTGCCAGCAGTTACTCAGGGGGGTTCCTCTACGAGCAGTACTTC
CDR3 protein: CASSYSGGFLYEQYF

J gene: TRBJ2-2
D gene: .
clone size: many
V gene: TRBV27
CDR3 DNA: TGTGCCAGCAGCAAAACCACAGCAACCGGGGAGCTGTTTTTT
CDR3 protein: CASSKTTATGELFF

J gene: TRBJ2-7
D gene: .
clone size: few
V gene: TRBV18
CDR3 DNA: TGTGCCAGCTCAGCCTCCAGGGGGGGGGCCGGGATGGCCTACGAGCAGTACTTC
CDR3 protein: CASSASRGGAGMAYEQYF

J gene: TRBJ1-1
D gene: TRBD1
clone size: many
V gene: TRBV6-1
CDR3 DNA: TGTGCCAGCAGTGAAGACAGGGGAAGCCCTGAAGCTTTCTTT
CDR3 protein: CASSEDRGSPEAFF

J gene: TRBJ1-1
D gene: TRBD1
clone size: many
V gene: TRBV12-3/TRBV12-4
CDR3 DNA: TGTGCCAGCAGTTCGGGGAGGGGGCCTGAAGCTTTCTTT
CDR3 protein: CASSSGRGPEAFF

J gene: TRBJ2-7
D gene: TRBD2
clone size: .
V gene: TRBV28
CDR3 DNA: TGTGCCAGCAGCCCGAACTTTAGCGGGAGCTCCTACGAGCAGTACTTC
CDR3 protein: CASSPNFSGSSYEQYF

J gene: TRBJ1-2
D gene: .
clone size: many
V gene: TRBV6-5
CDR3 DNA: TGTGCCACCTCCTATGGGACGGGACTTTATCGCTACACCTTC
CDR3 protein: CATSYGTGLYRYTF

J gene: TRBJ1-1
D gene: .
clone size: .
V gene: TRBV12-3/TRBV12-4
CDR3 DNA: TGTGCCAGCAGTCGTGAACAGAGAAACACTGAAGCTTTCTTT
CDR3 protein: CASSREQRNTEAFF

J gene: TRBJ2-7
D gene: .
clone size: .
V gene: TRBV6-2/TRBV6-3
CDR3 DNA: TGTGCCAGCAGTCCGGACAGACACGAAACCTACGAGCAGTACTTC
CDR3 protein: CASSPDRHETYEQYF

J gene: TRBJ2-7
D gene: TRBD1
clone size: few
V gene: TRBV13
CDR3 DNA: TGTGCCAGCAGCTTAGTACAGGGGGCCCCCTACGAGCAGTACTTC
CDR3 protein: CASSLVQGAPYEQYF

J gene: TRBJ2-4
D gene: .
clone size: few
V gene: TRBV29-1
CDR3 DNA: TGCAGCGTTGCCCAGGGAGGAGCCAAAAACATTCAGTACTTC
CDR3 protein: CSVAQGGAKNIQYF

J gene: TRBJ2-7
D gene: TRBD1
clone size: many
V gene: TRBV20-1
CDR3 DNA: TGCAGTGCTCTTCGGACAGGATTTTTGGGGGAGCAGTACTTC
CDR3 protein: CSALRTGFLGEQYF

J gene: TRBJ2-7
D gene: TRBD1
clone size: many
V gene: TRBV5-1
CDR3 DNA: TGCGCCAGCAGCTTGGGGGGACAGGGTTCCTACGAGCAGTACTTC
CDR3 protein: CASSLGGQGSYEQYF

J gene: TRBJ2-5
D gene: .
clone size: .
V gene: TRBV30
CDR3 DNA: TGTGCCTGGAAGGGCAGGGACCTGGAGACCCAGTACTTC
CDR3 protein: CAWKGRDLETQYF

J gene: TRBJ1-5
D gene: .
clone size: many
V gene: TRBV6-2/TRBV6-3
CDR3 DNA: TGTGCCAGCAGTTACTATCAGAATCAGCCCCAGCATTTT
CDR3 protein: CASSYYQNQPQHF

J gene: TRBJ2-7
D gene: .
clone size: many
V gene: TRBV28
CDR3 DNA: TGTGCCAGCAGTTTAAGTAAGGACGAGCAGTACTTC
CDR3 protein: CASSLSKDEQYF

J gene: TRBJ1-2
D gene: .
clone size: large
V gene: TRBV12-3/TRBV12-4
CDR3 DNA: TGTGCCAGCAGTTTGGGCAGAGGGAACTATGGCTACACCTTC
CDR3 protein: CASSLGRGNYGYTF

J gene: TRBJ1-1
D gene: .
clone size: many
V gene: TRBV6-5
CDR3 DNA: TGTGCCAGCAGTTACTCGTTTCGCACTGAAGCTTTCTTT
CDR3 protein: CASSYSFRTEAFF

J gene: TRBJ2-2
D gene: .
clone size: many
V gene: TRBV7-8
CDR3 DNA: TGTGCCAGCAGCCCAGTCACCGGGGAGCTGTTTTTT
CDR3 protein: CASSPVTGELFF

J gene: TRBJ1-1
D gene: .
clone size: many
V gene: TRBV12-3/TRBV12-4
CDR3 DNA: TGTGCCAGCAGTTTGTCGTGGGACACTGAAGCTTTCTTT
CDR3 protein: CASSLSWDTEAFF

J gene: TRBJ1-1
D gene: .
clone size: many
V gene: TRBV12-3/TRBV12-4
CDR3 DNA: TGTGCCAGCAGTCGGGGGGAAAGGGCGAACACTGAAGCTTTCTTT
CDR3 protein: CASSRGERANTEAFF

J gene: TRBJ2-7
D gene: TRBD1
clone size: many
V gene: TRBV12-5
CDR3 DNA: TGTGCTAGTGGACCCGAGGGACAGCTGCCCCTGCCCAATACCTACGAGCAGTACTTC
CDR3 protein: CASGPEGQLPLPNTYEQYF

J gene: TRBJ1-1
D gene: .
clone size: many
V gene: TRBV20-1
CDR3 DNA: TGCAGTGCCCTACACAGTGTGGGTAACACTGAAGCTTTCTTT
CDR3 protein: CSALHSVGNTEAFF

J gene: TRBJ1-6
D gene: TRBD1
clone size: many
V gene: TRBV5-1
CDR3 DNA: TGCGCCAGCAGCTTGGGGACAGGGAATGAACCCCTCCACTTT
CDR3 protein: CASSLGTGNEPLHF

J gene: TRBJ2-2
D gene: TRBD2
clone size: many
V gene: TRBV19
CDR3 DNA: TGTGCCAGTAGTATCTGGCGGGGGAACGGGGAGCTGTTTTTT
CDR3 protein: CASSIWRGNGELFF

J gene: TRBJ1-5
D gene: .
clone size: many
V gene: TRBV19
CDR3 DNA: TGTGCCAGTAGTCCGCGGATCCTTAGCAATCAGCCCCAGCATTTT
CDR3 protein: CASSPRILSNQPQHF

J gene: TRBJ2-7
D gene: TRBD1
clone size: many
V gene: TRBV2
CDR3 DNA: TGTGCCAGCAGAGCGGGACAGGGCTACGAGCAGTACTTC
CDR3 protein: CASRAGQGYEQYF

J gene: TRBJ1-2
D gene: .
clone size: .
V gene: TRBV28
CDR3 DNA: TGTGCCAGCAGTTTCTGGGGGGGCTATGGCTACACCTTC
CDR3 protein: CASSFWGGYGYTF

J gene: TRBJ1-1
D gene: .
clone size: .
V gene: TRBV7-9
CDR3 DNA: TGTGCCAGCAGCCTACAGAAAGGGAACACTGAAGCTTTCTTT
CDR3 protein: CASSLQKGNTEAFF